A single sample is the source of the 2 T cell receptor beta chains below, sequenced in a study of T cells in tumors after PD-1 blockade. Clones were read by immunoSEQ multiplex PCR, and TCRdb kept only the in-frame ones, dropping some. The table has approximately 60,000 clones, around 72% seen once. Sequenced material: PBMCs, taken after anti-PD-1 treatment. These receptors all stem from a human donor with basal cell carcinoma.

The gene calls are TRBV30 and TRBJ1-2; 9 positions match TRBD1. Germline V CDR1 and CDR2: GTSNPN, SVGIG (reference sequence). V was clipped by 4 bases and J by 7 bases; unmatched bases: 10. The CDR3 runs to 14 residues. CDR3 sequence reads: CAWKRQGEVGGYTF. DNA for the CDR3: TGTGCCTGGAAAAGACAGGGGGAGGTTGGTGGCTACACCTTC. Supplemented by reference TRBV30 and TRBJ1-2, the full variable domain reads SQTIHQWPATLVQPVGSPLSLECTVEGTSNPNLYWYRQAAGRGLQLLFYSVGIGQISSEVPQNLSASRPQDRQFILSSKKLLLSDSGFYLCAWKRQGEVGGYTFGSGTRLTVV.

The J gene is TRBJ2-7, the V gene TRBV11-1, with TRBD1 identical over 9 bases. The CDR3 has 14 residues. Germline loops: CDR1 SGHAT, CDR2 FQDESV (reference sequence). After removal of 5 bases from V and 1 base from J, the junction contained 3 bases not matched to a gene. CDR3 region: CASSPGQGSYEQYF. CDR3 DNA: TGTGCCAGCAGCCCGGGACAGGGTTCCTACGAGCAGTACTTC.